This T cell receptor beta chain was recorded in a study of T-cell reconstitution after alpha-beta-depleted transplantation in children. General observations from the study: It was reported that alpha-beta T cells came from several hundred expanded graft clones (about two months after transplant).

CDR1 is SGHNT, CDR2 YYREEE, per germline (reference sequence). Trimming took off 4 bases at V and 4 bases at J, with 21 bases between the two ends. The CDR3 is made up of 17 amino acids. This clonotype was recorded at least ten times. Its antigen is unidentified. Researchers prepared the TCRbeta library using unique molecular identifiers, the study reports. TCRdb redid the calling of the PCR reads with MiXCR, one entry per CDR3 protein. The sample includes approximately 500,000 distinct CDR3 sequences, 10% to 13% of them seen just once. The origin of this receptor is a child aged 2-9 years with inherited bone marrow failure, due to receive a stem cell transplant. The chain couples TRBV5-4 to TRBJ1-3, with a weak D call TRBD1 (5 bases). The sequencing here drew on PBMCs, taken before TCRalphabeta/CD19-depleted stem cell transplant. The CDR3 region is CASSLRVQRTLGNTIYF. The CDR3 DNA sequence: TGTGCCAGCAGCCTCCGCGTTCAAAGGACATTGGGAAACACCATATATTTT.